The next 30 T cell receptor beta chains were all read from a single sample in a study of blood T cell repertoires in COVID-19 (TCRdb year 2020). The library was made by the immunoSEQ multiplex PCR assay. This immuneACCESS table, as held by TCRdb, lists in-frame sequences with V and J called but not all clones. Of the missing ones, under half trace to an unresolved V gene in checked studies; the others have no known cause. The sample includes roughly 140,000 clones, with around 82% observed a single time. 13% of the sample belongs to the ten largest clones. Sample: peripheral blood. These receptors all come from a man aged 55 to 70 with active or convalescent COVID-19.

The genes are TRBV7-2 and TRBJ1-2; weak D call: TRBD1 (6 bases). Germline CDR1 and CDR2: SGHTA and FQGNSA. V shed 1 base and J shed 7 bases, with 10 bases lying between them. This CDR3 is 13 amino acids long. CDR3 nucleotides: TGTGCCAGCAGCTTAGGGTACAGGGCTGGCTACACCTTC. Its protein is CASSLGYRAGYTF.

This clone was observed a handful of times. Other DNA sequences in the sample encode the same CDR3. The chain combines TRBV5-1 with TRBJ2-3; possible D gene TRBD2, 5 bases. Trimming left V 0 bases short and J 0 bases short, with 5 bases between. CDR1 and CDR2 from the germline V gene are SGHRS and YFSETQ. The CDR3 runs to 14 residues. The CDR3 is CASSLGGSTDTQYF. Written as DNA, the CDR3 is TGCGCCAGCAGCTTGGGAGGGAGCACAGATACGCAGTATTTT.

The rearrangement links TRBV2 to TRBJ2-7, with D possibly matching TRBD2 (6 bases). The V end lost 6 bases, the J end lost 2 bases, and 14 bases lay between the germline ends. The CDR3 runs to 14 residues. In germline, CDR1 is SNHLY, CDR2 FYNNEI. The CDR3 protein is CASSPGTLAYEQYF. As DNA, the CDR3 is TGTGCCAGCAGCCCCGGGACTCTAGCCTACGAGCAGTACTTC.

This clone was counted only a few times. The rearrangement uses TRBV7-2 and TRBJ2-3; D is uncertain. Trimming cost V 3 bases and J 0 bases, with 16 bases left between them. The germline gives CDR1 SGHTA, CDR2 FQGNSA. The length of the CDR3 is 17 residues. The CDR3 region has the DNA TGTGCCAGCAGCTTCCAACATAGCCATACTAGCACAGATACGCAGTATTTT. This translates into CASSFQHSHTSTDTQYF.

This clone was counted a single time. This CDR3 reads CASSQEEGTGDNEQFF. The CDR3 DNA reads as TGCGCCAGCAGCCAAGAAGAGGGGACAGGGGACAATGAGCAGTTCTTC. The genes are TRBV4-1 and TRBJ2-1, with TRBD1 matching 10 bases. This CDR3 has 16 residues. CDR1 and CDR2 from the germline V gene are MGHRA and YSYEKL. The junction had 4 bases not matched to a gene; V was cut back by 0 bases and J by 5 bases.

The chain is built from TRBV6-4 and TRBJ2-7; D gene uncertain. CDR1 is MRHNA and CDR2 is SNTAGT in the germline V gene. Trimming took 8 bases from V and 5 from J, leaving 4 bases between them. The CDR3 has 9 amino acids. CDR3 sequence reads: CASWHEQYF. CDR3 in DNA: TGTGCCAGCTGGCACGAGCAGTACTTC.

The chain is built from TRBV5-4 and TRBJ2-7, with 12 nucleotides matching TRBD2. J lost 5 bases, V lost 1 base, and 7 bases had no gene match. The V gene's germline CDR1 is SGHNT and CDR2 YYREEE (reference sequence). The CDR3 loop spans 16 amino acids. Written as DNA, the CDR3 is TGTGCCAGCAGCTTGAGACTAGCGGGAGTGTCGGACGAGCAGTACTTC. This translates into CASSLRLAGVSDEQYF.

This clone was seen more than once but under ten times. The V call is TRBV5-1, the J call TRBJ1-2, with D unclear. The CDR3 is 16 amino acids. Germline CDR1 reads SGHRS; CDR2 reads YFSETQ. The ends were cut back, 0 bases at V and 4 bases at J, with 16 bases in the middle. The CDR3 DNA is TGCGCCAGCAGCTTGGCCGCCTCGACAAGTGGCTATGGCTACACCTTC. Amino acid sequence: CASSLAASTSGYGYTF. The full variable domain, its missing parts supplied by reference TRBV5-1 and TRBJ1-2, is KAGVTQTPRYLIKTRGQQVTLSCSPISGHRSVSWYQQTPGQGLQFLFEYFSETQRNKGNFPGRFSGRQFSNSRSEMNVSTLELGDSALYLCASSLAASTSGYGYTFGSGTRLTVV.

This chain uses TRBV6-5 with TRBJ2-3; no clear D. The CDR3 has 13 amino acids. The V end was cut by 4 bases, the J end by 4 bases, with 9 bases between. The V gene's germline CDR1 is MNHEY and CDR2 SVGAGI. This CDR3 is CASSSPQADTQYF. DNA of the CDR3: TGTGCCAGCAGTTCTCCTCAGGCAGATACGCAGTATTTT.

The rearrangement links TRBV10-1 to TRBJ2-7; 12 bases map to TRBD1. This CDR3 is built from 15 residues. CDR1 WNHNN and CDR2 SYGVQD come from the germline V gene (reference sequence). J gave up 7 bases and V 4 bases, and 8 bases lay outside the gene matches. CDR3 sequence reads: CASSASGQGAREQYF. The CDR3 DNA follows: TGCGCCAGCAGTGCTTCGGGACAGGGGGCAAGGGAGCAGTACTTC.

The V and J genes are TRBV30 and TRBJ1-2; TRBD1 is a possible D gene (6 bases). CDR1 and CDR2 from the germline V gene are GTSNPN and SVGIG (reference sequence). The length of the CDR3 is 11 residues. The CDR3 DNA reads TGTGTTGTTGGAACAGGGAACGGCTACACCTTC. This translates into CVVGTGNGYTF.

The rearrangement uses TRBV28 and TRBJ1-2; TRBD1 matches 8 bases. This CDR3 spans 12 amino acids. The germline gives CDR1 MDHEN, CDR2 SYDVKM. With 10 bases clipped from V and 8 bases from J, the junction kept 9 bases outside the gene matches. CDR3 residues: CATRTGLGGYTF. Here the CDR3 DNA reads TGTGCCACTCGGACAGGGCTTGGGGGCTACACCTTC.

The genes are TRBV19 and TRBJ1-4, with TRBD1 matching over 7 bases. J was trimmed by 0 bases and V by 5 bases; bases with no gene match: 12. Germline CDR1 reads LNHDA; CDR2 reads SQIVND (reference sequence). CDR3 size: 18 residues. The CDR3 loop is CASSPSTGWRATNEKLFF. CDR3 coding DNA: TGTGCCAGTAGTCCGTCGACAGGGTGGAGGGCAACTAATGAAAAACTGTTTTTT.

The V and J genes are TRBV4-1 and TRBJ1-6, with D uncertain. CDR3 length: 16 amino acids. Germline V CDR1 and CDR2: MGHRA, YSYEKL. V was cut by 3 bases and J by 4 bases, with 13 bases left in between. The CDR3 loop reads CASSHEGAEYNSPLHF. Written as DNA, the CDR3 is TGCGCCAGCAGCCATGAGGGTGCAGAATATAATTCACCCCTCCACTTT.

In its sample, this clone was seen once. V gene TRBV6-6 combines with J gene TRBJ2-7; 8 bases align to TRBD1. The V gene's germline CDR1 is MNHNY and CDR2 SVGAGI (reference sequence). Trimming removed 3 bases from V and 1 base from J; junction bases left unmatched: 5. The CDR3 is 15 amino acids. The DNA of the CDR3 is TGTGCCAGCAGTTATCCCCAGGGGGCGTCCTACGAGCAGTACTTC. It yields the protein CASSYPQGASYEQYF.

The chain employs TRBV5-1 and TRBJ2-1, with 11 bases aligning to TRBD2. The trim removed 4 bases at V and 4 bases at J, leaving 19 bases unmatched. Germline V gene sequence: CDR1 SGHRS, CDR2 YFSETQ. This CDR3 has 20 amino acids. DNA of the CDR3: TGCGCCAGCAGCCGATCATTAGGGCCCTTAGGGACTAGCGGATACAATGAGCAGTTCTTC. This translates into CASSRSLGPLGTSGYNEQFF.

The chain joins TRBV7-3 to TRBJ2-7, with 8 bases lining up with TRBD2. Trimming took 0 bases from V and 5 from J; bases not matched to a gene: 12. CDR1 SGHTA and CDR2 FQGTGA come from the germline V gene. CDR3 length: 17 amino acids. The CDR3 DNA reads TGTGCCAGCAGCTTAACAGGCGGGGGGCGAGTGGGCCACGAGCAGTACTTC. Protein: CASSLTGGGRVGHEQYF.

The chain combines TRBV9 with TRBJ2-6; D remains unclear. This CDR3 has 15 amino acids. V was clipped by 6 bases and J by 0 bases, with 10 bases between them. Germline CDR1 is SGDLS and CDR2 is YYNGEE. CDR3 sequence: CASTYLDSGANVLTF. The CDR3 nucleotides are TGTGCCAGCACCTACTTAGACTCTGGGGCCAACGTCCTGACTTTC.

This chain links TRBV5-1 with TRBJ2-7; 13 bases match TRBD2. Unmatched junction bases numbered 4, after V lost 4 bases and J lost 6 bases. Germline V lookup: CDR1 SGHRS, CDR2 YFSETQ. This CDR3 is 14 amino acids long. The CDR3 here is CASSRGLAGVEQYF. CDR3 DNA sequence: TGCGCCAGCAGCCGAGGACTAGCGGGAGTCGAGCAGTACTTC.

The V call is TRBV5-4, the J call TRBJ2-5; D gene unclear. Germline values: CDR1 SGHNT, CDR2 YYREEE (reference sequence). Trimming pared 4 bases from V and 4 bases from J, leaving 8 bases between. The CDR3 extends over 12 amino acids. In DNA form, the CDR3 reads TGTGCCAGCAGCCCCGCGAGAGAGACCCAGTACTTC. Its translation is CASSPARETQYF. Together with reference TRBV5-4 and TRBJ2-5, the CDR3 gives the full variable domain: ETGVTQSPTHLIKTRGQQVTLRCSSQSGHNTVSWYQQALGQGPQFIFQYYREEENGRGNFPPRFSGLQFPNYSSELNVNALELDDSALYLCASSPARETQYFGPGTRLLVL.

The DNA for the CDR3 is TGCGCCAGCAGCCAAGAGGGGAGAAGCACCGGGGAGCTGTTTTTT. The encoded protein is CASSQEGRSTGELFF. The chain combines TRBV4-1 with TRBJ2-2; D may be TRBD2 (5 bases). The V gene's germline CDR1 is MGHRA and CDR2 YSYEKL. This CDR3 spans 15 amino acids. The V and J ends lost 0 bases and 4 bases respectively, with 9 bases between them.

This clone has just a few counts. This sequence joins TRBV10-3 and TRBJ2-6; D remains unclear. CDR1 and CDR2 from the germline V gene are ENHRY and SYGVKD. The length of the CDR3 is 18 residues. Trimming took 3 bases from V and 0 from J, leaving 15 bases between them. The CDR3 sequence is CAISDFFLQDSGANVLTF. CDR3 nucleotides: TGTGCCATCAGTGACTTTTTCCTCCAGGACTCTGGGGCCAACGTCCTGACTTTC.

The chain carries TRBV28 and TRBJ1-1, with D unresolved. CDR1 MDHEN and CDR2 SYDVKM come from the germline V gene. V lost 6 bases, J lost 5 bases, and 19 bases lay in between. The CDR3 has 15 residues. The CDR3 reads CASRPSGREATEAFF. In nucleotides, the CDR3 is TGTGCCAGCAGGCCGAGCGGGAGGGAGGCGACTGAAGCTTTCTTT. The variable domain in full, with the rest retrieved from reference TRBV28 and TRBJ1-1, is DVKVTQSSRYLVKRTGEKVFLECVQDMDHENMFWYRQDPGLGLRLIYFSYDVKMKEKGDIPEGYSVSREKKERFSLILESASTNQTSMYLCASRPSGREATEAFFGQGTRLTVV.

This chain uses TRBV7-6 with TRBJ2-5; TRBD2 matches 8 bases. The CDR3 contains 17 residues. Germline loops: CDR1 SGHVS, CDR2 FNYEAQ. Trimming removed 2 bases from V and 1 base from J; junction bases left unmatched: 9. The CDR3 spells CASSLLNIAGLQETQYF. For the CDR3, the DNA is TGTGCCAGCAGCTTACTTAATATAGCGGGGCTCCAAGAGACCCAGTACTTC.

The gene calls are TRBV28 and TRBJ2-6; 9 bases align to TRBD1. This CDR3 is 15 amino acids long. Per the germline V gene, CDR1 is MDHEN and CDR2 is SYDVKM. With 11 bases clipped from V and 0 bases from J, the junction kept 5 bases outside the gene matches. The CDR3 is CAAGTGNSGANVLTF. The CDR3, as DNA: TGTGCCGCCGGGACAGGGAACTCTGGGGCCAACGTCCTGACTTTC. The variable domain in full, with the rest retrieved from reference TRBV28 and TRBJ2-6, is DVKVTQSSRYLVKRTGEKVFLECVQDMDHENMFWYRQDPGLGLRLIYFSYDVKMKEKGDIPEGYSVSREKKERFSLILESASTNQTSMYLCAAGTGNSGANVLTFGAGSRLTVL.

This rearrangement joins TRBV24-1 to TRBJ2-5; 10 nucleotides match TRBD2. V trimming: 1 base; J trimming: 5 bases; junction bases outside the gene matches: 6. Per germline, CDR1 KGHDR and CDR2 SFDVKD. The CDR3 totals 16 residues. CDR3 residues: CATSDFSGRHGETQYF. The CDR3 region has the DNA TGTGCCACCAGTGATTTTAGCGGGAGGCACGGCGAGACCCAGTACTTC.

The CDR3 reads CASSSGQIGNIQYF. Here the CDR3 DNA reads TGTGCCAGCAGCTCTGGACAGATTGGAAACATTCAGTACTTC. This sequence joins TRBV7-9 and TRBJ2-4; D may be TRBD1 (6 bases). The ends were cut back, 4 bases at V and 6 bases at J, with 13 bases in the middle. Looked up from germline, CDR1 is SEHNR and CDR2 is FQNEAQ (reference sequence). The CDR3 has 14 residues.

This chain uses TRBV5-4 with TRBJ1-2; 7 bases line up with TRBD1. This CDR3 spans 12 amino acids. V was pared by 4 bases and J by 5 bases, with 2 bases of the junction left unmatched. CDR1 and CDR2 (germline): SGHNT, YYREEE (reference sequence). This CDR3 is CASSQTGYGYTF. The CDR3 DNA sequence: TGTGCCAGCAGCCAGACAGGGTATGGCTACACCTTC.

The gene calls are TRBV5-5 and TRBJ2-1; TRBD1 might be the D (5 bases). The V gene's germline CDR1 is SGHKS and CDR2 YYEKEE (reference sequence). Trimming cost V 0 bases and J 8 bases, with 12 bases left between them. The CDR3 covers 14 residues. DNA for the CDR3: TGTGCCAGCAGCTTGGTTCCAGGGTATCATGAGCAGTTCTTC. The encoded protein is CASSLVPGYHEQFF.

The chain carries TRBV5-1 and TRBJ1-1; weak D call: TRBD1 (5 bases). Germline loops: CDR1 SGHRS, CDR2 YFSETQ. V was trimmed by 0 bases and J by 2 bases, leaving 14 bases between them. This CDR3 has 16 residues. The CDR3 protein is CASSLELRTYNTEAFF. CDR3 nucleotide sequence: TGCGCCAGCAGCTTGGAGCTCCGGACATACAACACTGAAGCTTTCTTT. Drawing the rest from reference TRBV5-1 and TRBJ1-1, the complete variable domain is KAGVTQTPRYLIKTRGQQVTLSCSPISGHRSVSWYQQTPGQGLQFLFEYFSETQRNKGNFPGRFSGRQFSNSRSEMNVSTLELGDSALYLCASSLELRTYNTEAFFGQGTRLTVV.